This T cell receptor beta chain was captured by sequencing in a study of T cell changes during pregnancy in multiple sclerosis. From germline, CDR1 is SGHAT and CDR2 FQNNGV. The CDR3 contains 17 residues. J was trimmed by 7 bases and V by 3 bases; bases with no gene match: 15. Generated by immunoSEQ multiplex PCR, the TCRdb table keeps only in-frame clones and is missing some. Of roughly 100,000 clones in the sample, 90% were seen once. The TCR sequence derives from a female donor in good health, enrolled as a control in a pregnancy study. Sequenced material: peripheral blood, taken in the second trimester of pregnancy. The chain has TRBV11-2 and TRBJ1-2; 9 bases agree with TRBD1. This chain's CDR3 is CASSFSTGGGSIGGYTF. The CDR3, as DNA: TGTGCCAGCAGCTTTTCAACAGGGGGCGGGTCAATCGGTGGCTACACCTTC.